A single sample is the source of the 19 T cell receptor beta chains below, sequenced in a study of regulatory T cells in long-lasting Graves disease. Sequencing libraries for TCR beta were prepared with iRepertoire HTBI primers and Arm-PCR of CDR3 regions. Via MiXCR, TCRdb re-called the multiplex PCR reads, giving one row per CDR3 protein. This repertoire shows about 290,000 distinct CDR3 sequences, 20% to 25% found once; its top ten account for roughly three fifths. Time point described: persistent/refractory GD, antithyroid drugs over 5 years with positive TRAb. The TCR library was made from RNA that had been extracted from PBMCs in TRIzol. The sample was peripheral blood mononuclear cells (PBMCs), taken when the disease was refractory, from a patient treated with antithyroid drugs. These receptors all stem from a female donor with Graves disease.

The CDR3 bases are TGTGCCAGCAGGGCGGGGCCCTATAGCAATCAGCCCCAGCATTTT. It codes for CASRAGPYSNQPQHF. The chain couples TRBV11-2 to TRBJ1-5; tentatively, D is TRBD1 (5 bases). This CDR3 spans 15 amino acids. Trimming left V 6 bases short and J 0 bases short, with 12 bases between. The germline gives CDR1 SGHAT, CDR2 FQNNGV.

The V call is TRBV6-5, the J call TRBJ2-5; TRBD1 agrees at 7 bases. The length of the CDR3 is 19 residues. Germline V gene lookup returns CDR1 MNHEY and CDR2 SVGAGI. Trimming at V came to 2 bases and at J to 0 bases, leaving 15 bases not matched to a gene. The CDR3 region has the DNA TGTGCCAGCAGTTACCGGATGACTACCCCGACAGGGTACCAAGAGACCCAGTACTTC. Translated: CASSYRMTTPTGYQETQYF.

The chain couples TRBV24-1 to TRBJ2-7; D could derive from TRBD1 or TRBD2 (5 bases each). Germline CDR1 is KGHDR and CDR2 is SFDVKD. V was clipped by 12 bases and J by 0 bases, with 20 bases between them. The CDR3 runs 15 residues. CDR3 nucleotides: TGTGCCCCGAAAGGGGACGATTCAAGCTCCTACGAGCAGTACTTC. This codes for CAPKGDDSSSYEQYF.

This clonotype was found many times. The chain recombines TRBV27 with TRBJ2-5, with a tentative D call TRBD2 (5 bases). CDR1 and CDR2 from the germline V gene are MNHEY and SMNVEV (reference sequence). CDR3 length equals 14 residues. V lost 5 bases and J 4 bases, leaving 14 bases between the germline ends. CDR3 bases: TGTGCCAGCAGTCCCTTAGCGCCTACAGAGACCCAGTACTTC. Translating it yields CASSPLAPTETQYF.

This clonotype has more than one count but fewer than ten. The CDR3 reads CAISVQGGQPQHF. The CDR3 bases are TGTGCCATCAGTGTCCAGGGTGGCCAGCCCCAGCATTTT. The chain uses TRBV10-3 and TRBJ1-5; D may be TRBD1 (5 bases). The CDR3 spans 13 residues. V was clipped by 4 bases and J by 7 bases, with 11 bases between them. The germline CDR1 and CDR2 sequences are ENHRY and SYGVKD.

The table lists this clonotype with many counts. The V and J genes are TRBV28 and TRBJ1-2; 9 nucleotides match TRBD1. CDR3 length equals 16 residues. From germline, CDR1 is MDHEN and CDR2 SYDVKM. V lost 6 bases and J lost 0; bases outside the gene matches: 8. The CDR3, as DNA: TGTGCCAGCAGAAGTACCGGGACAGGGTCTAACTATGGCTACACCTTC. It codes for CASRSTGTGSNYGYTF.

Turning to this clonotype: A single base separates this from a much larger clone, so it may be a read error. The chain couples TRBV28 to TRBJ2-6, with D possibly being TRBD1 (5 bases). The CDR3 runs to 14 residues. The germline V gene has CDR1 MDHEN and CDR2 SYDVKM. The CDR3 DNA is TGTGCCAGCAGTTATCCCTCTGGGGCCAACGCCCTGACTTTC. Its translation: CASSYPSGANALTF.

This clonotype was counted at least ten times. The CDR3 sequence is CASSTQLAGKETQYF. As DNA, the CDR3 is TGTGCCAGCAGTACCCAACTAGCGGGGAAAGAGACCCAGTACTTC. The chain carries TRBV27 and TRBJ2-5; TRBD2 agrees at 10 bases. The CDR3 has 15 residues. V lost 5 bases and J lost 3; bases outside the gene matches: 6. In germline, CDR1 is MNHEY, CDR2 SMNVEV (reference sequence).

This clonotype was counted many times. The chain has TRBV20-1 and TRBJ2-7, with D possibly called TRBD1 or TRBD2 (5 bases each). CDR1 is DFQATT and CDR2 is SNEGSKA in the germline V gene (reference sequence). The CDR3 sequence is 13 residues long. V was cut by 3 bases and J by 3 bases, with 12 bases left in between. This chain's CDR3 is CSARGDLDYEQYF. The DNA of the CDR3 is TGCAGTGCTAGGGGGGACCTCGACTACGAGCAGTACTTC.

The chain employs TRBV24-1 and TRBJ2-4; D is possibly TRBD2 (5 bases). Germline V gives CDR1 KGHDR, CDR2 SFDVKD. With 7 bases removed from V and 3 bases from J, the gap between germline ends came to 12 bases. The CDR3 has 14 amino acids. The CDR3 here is CATSSGLNKNIQYF. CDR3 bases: TGTGCCACCAGCTCTGGACTGAACAAAAACATTCAGTACTTC.

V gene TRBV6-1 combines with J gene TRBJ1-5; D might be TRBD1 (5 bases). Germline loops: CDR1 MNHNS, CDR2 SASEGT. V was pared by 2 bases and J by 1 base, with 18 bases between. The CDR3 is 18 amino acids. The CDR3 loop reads CASSEWGSPGTSNQPQHF. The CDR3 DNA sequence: TGTGCCAGCAGTGAATGGGGCAGCCCGGGCACCAGCAATCAGCCCCAGCATTTT.

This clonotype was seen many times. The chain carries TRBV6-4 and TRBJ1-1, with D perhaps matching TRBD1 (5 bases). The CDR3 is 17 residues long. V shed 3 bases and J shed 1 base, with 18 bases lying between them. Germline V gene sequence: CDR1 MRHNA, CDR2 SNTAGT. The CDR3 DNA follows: TGTGCCAGCAGTGAAGGTAGGGGCCTTACCCAGAACACTGAAGCTTTCTTT. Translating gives CASSEGRGLTQNTEAFF.

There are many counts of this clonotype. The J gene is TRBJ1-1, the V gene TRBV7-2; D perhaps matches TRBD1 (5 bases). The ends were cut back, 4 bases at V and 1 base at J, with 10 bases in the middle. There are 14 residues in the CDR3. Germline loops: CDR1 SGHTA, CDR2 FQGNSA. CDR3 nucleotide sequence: TGTGCCAGCAGCTCGGGACGGACGAACACTGAAGCTTTCTTT. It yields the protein CASSSGRTNTEAFF.

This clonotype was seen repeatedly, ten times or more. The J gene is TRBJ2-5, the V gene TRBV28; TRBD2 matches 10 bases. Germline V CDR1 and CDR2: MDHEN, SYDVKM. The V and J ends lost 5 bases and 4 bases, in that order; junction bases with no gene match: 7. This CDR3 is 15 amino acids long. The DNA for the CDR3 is TGTGCCAGCAGTAAGAGGTCTAGCGGGAGAGAGACCCAGTACTTC. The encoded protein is CASSKRSSGRETQYF.

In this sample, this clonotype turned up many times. The CDR3 is CASSPWTGKETQYF. The CDR3 DNA reads TGTGCCAGCTCACCGTGGACAGGGAAAGAGACCCAGTACTTC. The rearrangement joins TRBV18 to TRBJ2-5; 8 bases are shared with TRBD1. The germline V gene has CDR1 KGHSH and CDR2 LQKENI. This CDR3 has 14 residues. V trimming: 3 bases; J trimming: 3 bases; junction bases outside the gene matches: 3.

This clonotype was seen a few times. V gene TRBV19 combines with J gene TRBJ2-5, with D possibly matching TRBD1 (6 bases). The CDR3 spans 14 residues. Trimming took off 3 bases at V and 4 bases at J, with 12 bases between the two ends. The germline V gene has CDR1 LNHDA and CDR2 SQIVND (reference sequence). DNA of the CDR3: TGTGCCAGTAGTATTGGGGCAGGGGCAGAGACCCAGTACTTC. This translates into CASSIGAGAETQYF.

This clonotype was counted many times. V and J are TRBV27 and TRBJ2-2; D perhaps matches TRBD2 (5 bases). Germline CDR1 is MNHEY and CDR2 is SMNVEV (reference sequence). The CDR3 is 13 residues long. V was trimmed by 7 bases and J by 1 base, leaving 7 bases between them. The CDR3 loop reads CASTGRNTGELFF. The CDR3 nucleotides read TGTGCCAGCACGGGGAGGAACACCGGGGAGCTGTTTTTT.

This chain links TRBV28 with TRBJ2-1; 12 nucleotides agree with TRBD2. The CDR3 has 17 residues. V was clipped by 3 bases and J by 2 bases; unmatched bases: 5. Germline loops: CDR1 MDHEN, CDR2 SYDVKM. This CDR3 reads CASSFRTSGNPYNEQFF. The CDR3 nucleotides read TGTGCCAGCAGTTTTAGGACTAGCGGGAACCCCTACAATGAGCAGTTCTTC.

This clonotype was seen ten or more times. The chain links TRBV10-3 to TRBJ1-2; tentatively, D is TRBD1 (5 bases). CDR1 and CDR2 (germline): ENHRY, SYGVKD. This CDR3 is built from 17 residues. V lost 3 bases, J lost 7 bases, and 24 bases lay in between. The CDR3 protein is CAISEINQGASRVGYTF. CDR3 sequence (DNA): TGTGCCATCAGTGAAATAAATCAGGGCGCCTCCCGGGTTGGCTACACCTTC.